This note documents a single TCR beta chain sequence. What it recognizes is unknown. This same CDR3 is encoded by further DNA sequences in the sample. The trim removed 3 bases at V and 3 bases at J, leaving 6 bases unmatched. The CDR3 contains 16 residues. Germline CDR1 WSHSY, CDR2 SAAADI. It was CD45RO-negative cells, positively selected for CCR7, that made up naive CD8 cells, with terminally differentiated effector memory CD45RA+ cells excluded. This specimen belongs to a study of shared clonotypes between healthy human individuals. General study findings and limits: Larger estimated richness was generally seen in naive subsets than in memory subsets.

Every subset had its genomic DNA shared out evenly among several immunoSEQ plates. Original methodology: As immunoSEQ supplied junction-only sequences (without quality scores), filtering differed. Produced via immunoSEQ multiplex PCR; TCRdb's table is partial and in-frame only. V and J calls and clone size are those listed in that table; D and trimming were worked out from the DNA. The table records hundreds of thousands of clones, 92% of them present only once. J is TRBJ2-1 and V is TRBV10-2; TRBD2 agrees at 9 bases. Sequences were obtained from naive CD8+ T cells sorted from blood. The TCR sequence derives from a man younger than 40 in good health. The CDR3 is CASSELTSGLYNEQFF. The DNA for the CDR3 is TGCGCCAGCAGTGAATTGACTAGCGGACTCTACAATGAGCAGTTCTTC.